The clone carrying this TCR beta chain was picked up one time. The V gene's germline CDR1 is LGHNA and CDR2 YSLEER. V shed 3 bases, J shed 0 bases, and the junction held 7 bases outside the gene matches. This CDR3 comprises 16 residues. Primers used in a second PCR of roughly 7 to 11 cycles were a sample-barcoded 5' primer and a J-beta primer mix. TCRdb analysed the 5' RACE reads with MiXCR anew, one entry per CDR3 protein. Of approximately 770,000 distinct CDR3 sequences listed, nearly 60% are singletons. These data come from a study of blood T cells in healthy people across ages. The sequence was collected from a young man in good health. The sample was blood. The chain is built from TRBV4-3 and TRBJ2-5; 7 bases line up with TRBD1. The CDR3 coding sequence is TGCGCCAGCAGCCATGTAATACAGGGGTACCAAGAGACCCAGTACTTC. Its translation is CASSHVIQGYQETQYF.